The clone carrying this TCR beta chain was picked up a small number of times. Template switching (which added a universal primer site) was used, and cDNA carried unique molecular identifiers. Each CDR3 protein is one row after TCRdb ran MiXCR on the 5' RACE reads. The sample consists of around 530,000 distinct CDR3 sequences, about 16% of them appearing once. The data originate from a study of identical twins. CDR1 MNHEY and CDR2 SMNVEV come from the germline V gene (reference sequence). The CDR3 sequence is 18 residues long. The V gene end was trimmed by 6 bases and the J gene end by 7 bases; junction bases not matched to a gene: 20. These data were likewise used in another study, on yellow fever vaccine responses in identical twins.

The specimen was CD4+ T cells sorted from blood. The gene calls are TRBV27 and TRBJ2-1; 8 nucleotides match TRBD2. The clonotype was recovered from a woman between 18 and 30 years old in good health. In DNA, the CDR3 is TGTGCCAGCAGCGTTCTTAATAGCGGGATTAGCTGGTTGAATGAGCAGTTCTTC. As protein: CASSVLNSGISWLNEQFF.